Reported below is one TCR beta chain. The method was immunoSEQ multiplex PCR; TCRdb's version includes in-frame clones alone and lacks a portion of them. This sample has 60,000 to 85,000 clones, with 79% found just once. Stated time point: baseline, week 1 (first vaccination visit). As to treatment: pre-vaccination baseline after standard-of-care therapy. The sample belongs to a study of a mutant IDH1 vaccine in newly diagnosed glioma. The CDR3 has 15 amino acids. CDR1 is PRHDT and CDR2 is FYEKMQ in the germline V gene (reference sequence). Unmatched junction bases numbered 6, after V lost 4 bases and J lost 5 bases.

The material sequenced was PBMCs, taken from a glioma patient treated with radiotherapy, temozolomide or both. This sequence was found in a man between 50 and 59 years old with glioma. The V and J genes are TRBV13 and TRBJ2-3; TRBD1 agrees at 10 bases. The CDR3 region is CASSSPRTGGDTQYF. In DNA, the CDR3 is TGTGCCAGCAGCTCTCCCCGGACAGGGGGAGATACGCAGTATTTT.